These T cell receptor beta chains were read from a single sample in a study of cytomegalovirus exposure and HLA in healthy donors. TCRdb's copy holds only in-frame clones and misses some; the assay was immunoSEQ multiplex PCR. The sample lists approximately 220,000 clones; 75% to 80% were seen once. Sequencing was performed on PBMCs. The receptors shown here come from a male donor in good health and CMV-seronegative. Each CDR3 is given with its conserved first and last residue. D genes are given only for firm matches. Only some rows state a clone size, as once, few, many or a class for expanded clones.

size: once
J: TRBJ2-2
V: TRBV6-5
D: TRBD2
DNA: TGTGCCACCCGGGGCACCGGGGGGACCGGGGAGCTGTTTTTT
CDR3: CATRGTGGTGELFF

size: NA
J: TRBJ1-3
V: TRBV7-2
D: TRBD1
DNA: TGTGCCAGCAGCCGTGGGACAGGGGCCGGAAACACCATATATTTT
CDR3: CASSRGTGAGNTIYF

size: NA
J: TRBJ1-1
V: TRBV2
D: NA
DNA: TGTGCCAGCAACAGGATTTCGGCTGAAGCTTTCTTT
CDR3: CASNRISAEAFF

size: NA
J: TRBJ2-5
V: TRBV10-3
D: TRBD1
DNA: TGTGCCATCAGTGGGGGACAGCAAGAGACCCAGTACTTC
CDR3: CAISGGQQETQYF

size: NA
J: TRBJ2-3
V: TRBV15
D: TRBD2
DNA: TGTGCCACCAGCAGACCCCTAGGGGCTAGCGGGACAGATACGCAGTATTTT
CDR3: CATSRPLGASGTDTQYF

size: NA
J: TRBJ2-1
V: TRBV19
D: NA
DNA: TGTGCCAGTAGTAGGGGGGGGGCTGCGAATGAGCAGTTCTTC
CDR3: CASSRGGAANEQFF

size: NA
J: TRBJ2-5
V: TRBV19
D: TRBD1
DNA: TGTGCCAGTAGTACGACAGGGGGTGGAGAGACCCAGTACTTC
CDR3: CASSTTGGGETQYF

size: NA
J: TRBJ2-4
V: TRBV19
D: TRBD2
DNA: TGTGCCAGTAGTATAGTTCAGCGGGGGGGCTTAGGCATTCAGTACTTC
CDR3: CASSIVQRGGLGIQYF

size: NA
J: TRBJ2-3
V: TRBV9
D: TRBD2
DNA: TGTGCCAGCAGCGCCCTAGCGGAGCCTAGCACAGATACGCAGTATTTT
CDR3: CASSALAEPSTDTQYF

size: once
J: TRBJ2-5
V: TRBV4-1
D: TRBD2
DNA: TGCGCCAGCAGCCAAGATGAGGGCCGCGGGGGGGAGACCCAGTACTTC
CDR3: CASSQDEGRGGETQYF

size: NA
J: TRBJ2-7
V: TRBV29-1
D: TRBD1
DNA: TGCAGCACCGGGACAGGCGGCCCAACCTACGAGCAGTACTTC
CDR3: CSTGTGGPTYEQYF

size: NA
J: TRBJ2-3
V: TRBV5-1
D: TRBD2
DNA: TGCGCCAGCAGCTTGGCCGGCGGGAGATGGGAAGATACGCAGTATTTT
CDR3: CASSLAGGRWEDTQYF

size: NA
J: TRBJ2-2
V: TRBV15
D: NA
DNA: TGTGCCACCAGCATTCCCCGACAGAACACCGGGGAGCTGTTTTTT
CDR3: CATSIPRQNTGELFF

size: NA
J: TRBJ2-1
V: TRBV30
D: TRBD2
DNA: TGTGCCTGGGCGGGAGGGAGGAGTTACAATGAGCAGTTCTTC
CDR3: CAWAGGRSYNEQFF

size: NA
J: TRBJ2-7
V: TRBV4-1
D: TRBD2
DNA: TGCGCCAGCAGCCAGCCTACTAGCGGGGTGTACGAGCAGTACTTC
CDR3: CASSQPTSGVYEQYF

size: NA
J: TRBJ1-1
V: TRBV2
D: NA
DNA: TGTGCCAGCAGTGGCAATTGCGGGGCTTTCTTT
CDR3: CASSGNCGAFF

size: NA
J: TRBJ1-1
V: TRBV6-5
D: TRBD1
DNA: TGTGCCAGTGGACAGGGGGCCACTGAAGCTTTCTTT
CDR3: CASGQGATEAFF

size: few
J: TRBJ1-5
V: TRBV4-3
D: NA
DNA: TGCGCCAGCAGCCAAGATACAGGCCGACAGCCCCAGCATTTT
CDR3: CASSQDTGRQPQHF

size: NA
J: TRBJ2-7
V: TRBV28
D: TRBD1
DNA: TGTGCCGGAGGGACAGGGTACGACGAGCAGTACTTC
CDR3: CAGGTGYDEQYF

size: few
J: TRBJ1-2
V: TRBV10-3
D: NA
DNA: TGTGCCATCAGTGGCGGCAGGGAGGGGGGCTACACCTTC
CDR3: CAISGGREGGYTF

size: NA
J: TRBJ2-7
V: TRBV19
D: TRBD1
DNA: TGTGCCAGTAGTATCGGGACAGATACCTACGAGCAGTACTTC
CDR3: CASSIGTDTYEQYF

size: once
J: TRBJ2-3
V: TRBV2
D: TRBD2
DNA: TGTGCCAGCAGTGAAAGGGCTAGCGGGTTCTCAGATACGCAGTATTTT
CDR3: CASSERASGFSDTQYF

size: NA
J: TRBJ2-7
V: TRBV5-6
D: NA
DNA: TGTGCCAGCAGCTTTCGAAAGGGGCCATCCTACGAGCAGTACTTC
CDR3: CASSFRKGPSYEQYF

size: NA
J: TRBJ1-6
V: TRBV9
D: NA
DNA: TGTGCCAGCAGCGTAATAGCGGGGTCACCCCTCCACTTT
CDR3: CASSVIAGSPLHF

size: once
J: TRBJ2-1
V: TRBV11-3
D: TRBD2
DNA: TGTGCCAGCAGCTTAGATCGGGAGGGCCAAGACAATGAGCAGTTCTTC
CDR3: CASSLDREGQDNEQFF

size: once
J: TRBJ2-7
V: TRBV27
D: TRBD1
DNA: TGTGCCAGCATGGGCCAGGGGGCCTACGAGCAGTACTTC
CDR3: CASMGQGAYEQYF

size: NA
J: TRBJ2-5
V: TRBV4-2
D: TRBD2
DNA: TGTGCCAGCAGCCAAGCTCTCGGGACTAGCGGCCAAGAGACCCAGTACTTC
CDR3: CASSQALGTSGQETQYF

size: NA
J: TRBJ2-7
V: TRBV7-9
D: TRBD2
DNA: TGTGCCAGCAGCTTTAGTTCGGGGGGGCCGTTCTACGAGCAGTACTTC
CDR3: CASSFSSGGPFYEQYF

size: NA
J: TRBJ2-3
V: TRBV9
D: TRBD2
DNA: TGTGCCAGCAGCGTAGTGAGGACTAGCAGCACAGATACGCAGTATTTT
CDR3: CASSVVRTSSTDTQYF

size: few
J: TRBJ1-5
V: TRBV7-4
D: NA
DNA: TGTGCCAGCAGCTTGACCGACGTAGGGGATCAGCCCCAGCATTTT
CDR3: CASSLTDVGDQPQHF

size: NA
J: TRBJ2-3
V: TRBV28
D: TRBD1
DNA: TGTGCCAGCAATCTTCTAGCCGGGACAGGGCTTGGTACGCAGTATTTT
CDR3: CASNLLAGTGLGTQYF